This T cell receptor beta chain was captured in a study of identical twins. TCRdb fed the 5' RACE reads into MiXCR, producing one record per CDR3 protein. The sample lists around 1.7 million distinct CDR3 sequences; 32% were seen once. This clonotype has more than one count but fewer than ten. The CDR3 sequence is 12 residues long. The sequence came from a newborn girl in good health. Sequenced material: cord blood. The chain joins TRBV21-1 to TRBJ1-6; the D call in the table, TRBD1, was not verified against the DNA. TRBV21-1 is a listed pseudogene. CDR3 loop: CASIGTNSPLHF. In DNA form, the CDR3 reads TGTGCCAGCATTGGGACAAATTCACCCCTCCACTTT.